These 5 T cell receptor beta chains originate from one sample sequenced in a study of T cell repertoires in cytomegalovirus infection. Each CDR3 protein gets one entry after TCRdb re-called the reads with MiXCR. The sample includes roughly 600,000 distinct CDR3 sequences, 20% to 30% of them seen just once. Specimen: CD8+ T cells from PBMCs. All receptors derive from a human donor in good health (CMV status not recorded). Some clones in this sample may be carry-over from other donors' samples.

This chain connects TRBV29-1 to TRBJ2-5; D tentatively reads TRBD1 or TRBD2 (6 bases each). Germline lookup yields CDR1 SQVTM and CDR2 ANQGSEA. Trimming took 4 bases from V and 2 from J, leaving 14 bases between them. The CDR3 has 14 residues. The CDR3: CSVVGGQYQETQYF. CDR3 in DNA: TGCAGCGTTGTCGGGGGCCAATATCAAGAGACCCAGTACTTC.

In this sample, this clonotype turned up many times. The rearrangement links TRBV7-9 to TRBJ2-2; possibly TRBD2 for D (5 bases). The V gene lost 2 bases and the J gene lost 4 bases, with 17 bases spanning the gap. Looked up from germline, CDR1 is SEHNR and CDR2 is FQNEAQ (reference sequence). The CDR3 covers 17 residues. The DNA of the CDR3 is TGTGCCAGCAGCTTAACCGCCCGGGGTTGGAGCACCGGGGAGCTGTTTTTT. Translated, it gives CASSLTARGWSTGELFF.

This clonotype was observed a few times. CDR3 in amino acids: CASSMDTLRGGYTF. The CDR3 DNA is TGTGCCAGCAGCATGGACACACTCCGAGGTGGCTACACCTTC. The chain has TRBV7-9 and TRBJ1-2, with TRBD1 as a possible D gene (5 bases). Germline V CDR1 and CDR2: SEHNR, FQNEAQ (reference sequence). The CDR3 consists of 14 residues. Trimming left V 5 bases short and J 7 bases short, with 17 bases between. The full variable domain, with the rest looked up from reference TRBV7-9 and TRBJ1-2, is DTGVSQNPRHKITKRGQNVTFRCDPISEHNRLYWYRQTLGQGPEFLTYFQNEAQLEKSRLLSDRFSAERPKGSFSTLEIQRTEQGDSAMYLCASSMDTLRGGYTFGSGTRLTVV.

The CDR3 spells CASRRTISPSDTQYF. As DNA, the CDR3 is TGTGCCAGCAGGAGAACTATCAGCCCCTCAGATACGCAGTATTTT. This chain uses TRBV12-3 or TRBV12-4 with TRBJ2-3; D is uncertain. With 6 bases removed from V and 4 bases from J, the gap between germline ends came to 17 bases. CDR3 size: 15 residues.

V usage is TRBV20-1 and J usage is TRBJ1-2; D perhaps matches TRBD1 (5 bases). Trimming stripped 1 base from V and 3 bases from J, with 15 bases between. This CDR3 region has 15 residues. Germline lookup yields CDR1 DFQATT and CDR2 SNEGSKA (reference sequence). DNA of the CDR3: TGCAGTGCTAGAGGGCAGGGTTATTTTTACTATGGCTACACCTTC. Protein sequence: CSARGQGYFYYGYTF.